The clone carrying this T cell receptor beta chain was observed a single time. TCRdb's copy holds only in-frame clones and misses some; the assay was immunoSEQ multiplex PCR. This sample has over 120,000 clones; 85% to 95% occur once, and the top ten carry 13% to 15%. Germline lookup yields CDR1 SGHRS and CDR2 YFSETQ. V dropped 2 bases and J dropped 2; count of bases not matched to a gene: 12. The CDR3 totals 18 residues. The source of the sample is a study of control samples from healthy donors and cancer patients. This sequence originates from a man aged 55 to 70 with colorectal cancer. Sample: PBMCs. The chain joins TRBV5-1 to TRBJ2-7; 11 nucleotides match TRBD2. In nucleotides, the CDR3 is TGCGCCAGCAGCTTTATTGTTTTGACTAGCGGGGTAACCTACGAGCAGTACTTC. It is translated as CASSFIVLTSGVTYEQYF.